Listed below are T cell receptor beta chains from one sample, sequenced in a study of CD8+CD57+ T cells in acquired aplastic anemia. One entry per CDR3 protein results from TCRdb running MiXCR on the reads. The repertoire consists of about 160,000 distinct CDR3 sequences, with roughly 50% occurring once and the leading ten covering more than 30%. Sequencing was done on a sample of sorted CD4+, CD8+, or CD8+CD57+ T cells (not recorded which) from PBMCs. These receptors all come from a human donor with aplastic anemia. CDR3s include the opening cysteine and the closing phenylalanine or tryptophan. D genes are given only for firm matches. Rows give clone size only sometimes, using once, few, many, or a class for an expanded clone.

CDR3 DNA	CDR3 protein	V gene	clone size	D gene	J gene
TGTGCCAGCAGTCCGGACATTCCGCTCGGAGATACGCAGTATTTT	CASSPDIPLGDTQYF	TRBV6-1	few	NA	TRBJ2-3
TGTGCCAGCAGCCAAGATCGGGGTAGCGGGAGTCTGCAGCAGTTCTTC	CASSQDRGSGSLQQFF	TRBV4-2	few	TRBD2	TRBJ2-1
TGTGCCAGCGGTACCGGACAGGGCTACGAGCAGTACTTC	CASGTGQGYEQYF	TRBV6-1	NA	TRBD1	TRBJ2-7
TGTGCCAGCGATCGACAGGGGGCTAACTATGGCTACACCTTC	CASDRQGANYGYTF	TRBV9	NA	TRBD1	TRBJ1-2
TGTGCCATCAGTGAGTCGGTAACACTGTCCTACGAGCAGTACTTC	CAISESVTLSYEQYF	TRBV10-3	once	NA	TRBJ2-7
TGTGCCAGCAGTTACCATCAAGCGGCCTCCTCCTACGAGCAGTACTTC	CASSYHQAASSYEQYF	TRBV6-5	few	NA	TRBJ2-7
TGTGCCAGCAGCCAAGGGGTAGGGATCGGCTACACCTTC	CASSQGVGIGYTF	TRBV15	NA	NA	TRBJ1-2
TGCAGTGCTAGAGATCCCAGGTCATATGGCTACACCTTC	CSARDPRSYGYTF	TRBV20-1	NA	NA	TRBJ1-2
TGTGCCAGCACCCCGTCAAGCGGGGAGTACGAGCAGTACTTC	CASTPSSGEYEQYF	TRBV7-3	few	TRBD2	TRBJ2-7
TGTGCCAGTATCCCGGGCCTCGGAACTGAAGCTTTCTTT	CASIPGLGTEAFF	TRBV19	once	NA	TRBJ1-1
TGTGCCACCAGTGAGGGGCTAGCGGATACGGATGAGCAGTTCTTC	CATSEGLADTDEQFF	TRBV24-1	many	TRBD2	TRBJ2-1
TGTGCCAGCAGTCGCAAGGACAGGGGAAGAGGTTCACCCCTCCACTTT	CASSRKDRGRGSPLHF	TRBV6-2/TRBV6-3	NA	TRBD1	TRBJ1-6
TGTGCCAGCAGCGCCCGACAGGGGAACTACGAGCAGTACTTC	CASSARQGNYEQYF	TRBV7-9	many	TRBD1	TRBJ2-7
TGTGCCAGCAGTGCTATACTAGCGGGAGGCTATAAGGAGCAGTTCTTC	CASSAILAGGYKEQFF	TRBV6-1	NA	TRBD2	TRBJ2-1
TGTGCCATCAGTGTATCGGGTGTTGGCTACACCTTC	CAISVSGVGYTF	TRBV10-3	few	NA	TRBJ1-2
TGCAGCGTTGTGGTCGGGGGGCAAGGCGAGCAGTACTTC	CSVVVGGQGEQYF	TRBV29-1	NA	NA	TRBJ2-7
TGTGCCAGCAGCGCCACCGAGGAGATTAATGAGCAGTTCTTC	CASSATEEINEQFF	TRBV7-9	many	NA	TRBJ2-1
TGTGCCAGCAGTCGGGACTACGAGCAGTACTTC	CASSRDYEQYF	TRBV5-6	few	NA	TRBJ2-7
TGTGCCACCAGCAGAGATATAGGGAACACTGAAGCTTTCTTT	CATSRDIGNTEAFF	TRBV15	many	NA	TRBJ1-1
TGTGCCAGTAGTATACGGCCGGGACAGCCCTACGAGCAGTACTTC	CASSIRPGQPYEQYF	TRBV19	NA	TRBD1	TRBJ2-7
TGTGCCAGTAGTCGGACAGGGCTGGGGGAGACCCAGTACTTC	CASSRTGLGETQYF	TRBV19	NA	TRBD1	TRBJ2-5
TGTGCCACCAGCAGACCGGACAGGGTAAATGAAAAACTGTTTTTT	CATSRPDRVNEKLFF	TRBV15	NA	TRBD1	TRBJ1-4
TGTGCCAGCAGCTTGTTGATTAACGGCGGTGAGCAGTTCTTC	CASSLLINGGEQFF	TRBV7-6	many	NA	TRBJ2-1
TGTGCCAGCAGTTACCGGGCTGACTCCTACAATGAGCAGTTCTTC	CASSYRADSYNEQFF	TRBV6-6	many	NA	TRBJ2-1
TGTGCCAGCAGCCTCCTGACAGGGATGGGGTATGGCTACACCTTC	CASSLLTGMGYGYTF	TRBV7-2	many	TRBD1	TRBJ1-2
TGTGCCAGCAGTTTATCACAGGGGGAGGACACTGAAGCTTTCTTT	CASSLSQGEDTEAFF	TRBV6-2/TRBV6-3	NA	TRBD1	TRBJ1-1
TGTGCCACCAGCAGAGATCGCGGGACAGGTCGACACGAGCAGTACTTC	CATSRDRGTGRHEQYF	TRBV15	few	TRBD1	TRBJ2-7
TGCAGTGCTAGCAGGATTCATGGAGGGCACGAGACCCAGTACTTC	CSASRIHGGHETQYF	TRBV20-1	NA	NA	TRBJ2-5
TGCGCCAGCAGCTTGGAGGGCGGGAGGTCCGACGAGCAGTACTTC	CASSLEGGRSDEQYF	TRBV5-1	NA	TRBD2	TRBJ2-7
TGTGCCACTTTGGAGGGCAGAGATTCACCCCTCCACTTT	CATLEGRDSPLHF	TRBV24-1	NA	NA	TRBJ1-6
TGCAGTGCTTCTCAGACTAGCGGGCTAGCATCCTACAATGAGCAGTTCTTC	CSASQTSGLASYNEQFF	TRBV20-1	many	TRBD2	TRBJ2-1
TGTGCCAGCAGCCCAGATGAGCAGTACTTC	CASSPDEQYF	TRBV7-8	NA	NA	TRBJ2-7
TGTGCCAGCAGGGACTCCCTAGGGGGCGCGGGTGAAGCTTTCTTT	CASRDSLGGAGEAFF	TRBV3-1	NA	TRBD1	TRBJ1-1
TGTGCCGTCAGTGACCCCGGGGAAAGCTCCTACAATGAGCAGTTCTTC	CAVSDPGESSYNEQFF	TRBV24-1	NA	NA	TRBJ2-1
TGCGCCAGCAGCCAAGAGCCAGGGACAGGGGTGACAGATACGCAGTATTTT	CASSQEPGTGVTDTQYF	TRBV4-1	NA	TRBD1	TRBJ2-3
TGTGCCAGCTCCCCCACAGGGTCCCACGAGCAGTACTTC	CASSPTGSHEQYF	TRBV18	NA	NA	TRBJ2-7
TGTGCCAGCAGTCCCGTTGGTTCATTTAACTCACCCCTCCACTTT	CASSPVGSFNSPLHF	TRBV6-1	many	NA	TRBJ1-6
TGTGCCAGCAGTACGCCCAGGGGGGCTAATGAAAAACTGTTTTTT	CASSTPRGANEKLFF	TRBV25-1	NA	TRBD1	TRBJ1-4
TGTGCCAGCAGTTTAGTTCCGGAGGGACGCGCCTTCTACGAGCAGTACTTC	CASSLVPEGRAFYEQYF	TRBV7-8	many	NA	TRBJ2-7
TGTGCCAGCTCGGCGACGCCAGGCTCCTACAATGAGCAGTTCTTC	CASSATPGSYNEQFF	TRBV6-1	NA	NA	TRBJ2-1
TGCAGTGCTAGGAAAGGGGGCCTGCGCACTGAAGCTTTCTTT	CSARKGGLRTEAFF	TRBV20-1	NA	TRBD1	TRBJ1-1
TGTGCCAGCGCTGTTTGGACTAGCGGGGGATACGAGCAGTACTTC	CASAVWTSGGYEQYF	TRBV11-3	few	TRBD2	TRBJ2-7
TGTGCCACCTATGGGGTGGATTCGAACACCGGGGAGCTGTTTTTT	CATYGVDSNTGELFF	TRBV12-3/TRBV12-4	many	NA	TRBJ2-2
TGCAGCGTTGAAGAACGGTTCGGCTACACCTTC	CSVEERFGYTF	TRBV29-1	NA	NA	TRBJ1-2
TGTGCCAGCAGCCGGGACGACCGGGAGCTGTTTTTT	CASSRDDRELFF	TRBV7-3	NA	NA	TRBJ2-2
TGTGCCAGCGGCGGACTAGCGGAGGTCTACAATGAGCAGTTCTTC	CASGGLAEVYNEQFF	TRBV2	many	TRBD2	TRBJ2-1
TGTGCCAGCAGCGACAGGGGACGAGGAGAGACCCAGTACTTC	CASSDRGRGETQYF	TRBV9	NA	TRBD1	TRBJ2-5
TGTGCCAGCACCGCGGGTAGGGCAGATGGCTACACCTTC	CASTAGRADGYTF	TRBV12-3/TRBV12-4	many	NA	TRBJ1-2
TGCAGTGCTAGCGGGAGGAGCTCCTACGAGCAGTACTTC	CSASGRSSYEQYF	TRBV20-1	many	TRBD2	TRBJ2-7
TGCGCCATCAGTGAGTCGGGACTAGCCCCGAAAGAGACCCAGTACTTC	CAISESGLAPKETQYF	TRBV10-2	NA	TRBD2	TRBJ2-5